Included here is one T cell receptor (beta chain) sequence, with context. In the authors' workflow: Quantification of nucleated cells was approximated via reference gene primer amplification. TCRdb's table, derived via immunoSEQ multiplex PCR, lists solely in-frame clones and lacks some. That table furnishes V, J and clone size, whereas the DNA furnished D and trimming. The data hold approximately 200,000 clones, with approximately 80% observed a single time. The data were taken from a study of blood T cell repertoires in COVID-19. Whole-study context: Collection of acute and convalescent COVID-19 samples took place in the United States, Italy and Spain. Sample material is recorded as cDNA or gDNA derived from T cells, B-cell-depleted T cells, or PBMCs.

This receptor was identified in a woman in her fifties or sixties with acute or convalescent COVID-19. The sequenced sample was peripheral blood.

In DNA, the CDR3 is TGTGCCAGTAGTATAGATTTGCGGGAAGCTTTCTTT. This gives the protein CASSIDLREAFF. The V and J genes are TRBV19 and TRBJ1-1; D not resolved. The germline V and J ends were trimmed by 0 bases and 8 bases, with 7 bases remaining between them. CDR1 is LNHDA and CDR2 is SQIVND in the germline V gene (reference sequence). The length of the CDR3 is 12 residues.